Presented here are 8 T cell receptor beta chains from one specimen sequenced in a study of human T cells and chemical hapten exposure. Extraction of total RNA was performed on unfractionated whole blood. One entry per CDR3 protein, called by TCRdb with MiXCR from the 5' RACE reads. The repertoire holds about 110,000 distinct CDR3 sequences, with around a fifth as singletons. The receptors derive from a human donor in good health.

This clonotype was seen only a few times. The J gene is TRBJ2-5, the V gene TRBV5-6, with a possible D match to TRBD2 (5 bases). This CDR3 spans 16 amino acids. Trimming cost V 0 bases and J 3 bases, with 15 bases left between them. From germline, CDR1 is SGHDT and CDR2 YYEEEE. CDR3 residues: CASSLGKVGSKETQYF. The CDR3 DNA is TGTGCCAGCAGCTTGGGAAAGGTTGGGAGCAAAGAGACCCAGTACTTC.

V is TRBV20-1 and J is TRBJ1-3, with D hard to call. CDR1 and CDR2 (germline): DFQATT, SNEGSKA (reference sequence). Deletions cut 1 base from V and 0 bases from J, with 19 bases between. The CDR3 spans 18 residues. DNA for the CDR3: TGCAGTGCTAGAGTCCCTTGGATGGCCACTCACTCTGGAAACACCATATATTTT. Translation gives CSARVPWMATHSGNTIYF.

This clonotype was picked up a small number of times. This chain connects TRBV11-2 to TRBJ1-2, with D unresolved. Germline CDR1 reads SGHAT; CDR2 reads FQNNGV. The CDR3 runs to 15 residues. Trimming removed 5 bases from V and 5 bases from J, with 18 bases in between. CDR3 coding DNA: TGTGCCAGCAGCCCCGTCGAGGGAATTTGGTATGGCTACACCTTC. It is translated as CASSPVEGIWYGYTF.

This CDR3 is CASSTVSGNTIYF. The CDR3 DNA sequence: TGTGCCAGCAGTACCGTCTCTGGAAACACCATATATTTT. V gene TRBV6-5 combines with J gene TRBJ1-3; D remains ambiguous. Germline assignment: CDR1 MNHEY and CDR2 SVGAGI. Trimming pared 5 bases from V and 0 bases from J, leaving 5 bases between. This CDR3 comprises 13 residues.

This clonotype was found a few times. This chain links TRBV3-1 with TRBJ2-1; D is unresolved. The CDR3 totals 12 residues. Germline values: CDR1 LGHDT, CDR2 YNNKEL (reference sequence). Trimming removed 1 base at V and 7 bases at J, with 5 bases between. The CDR3 is CASSQVVNEQFF. In DNA form, the CDR3 reads TGTGCCAGCAGCCAAGTGGTGAATGAGCAGTTCTTC.

V is TRBV7-9 and J is TRBJ1-1; TRBD1 is a possible D gene (6 bases). Trimming took off 6 bases at V and 0 bases at J, with 14 bases between the two ends. The CDR3 is made up of 15 amino acids. The germline gives CDR1 SEHNR, CDR2 FQNEAQ (reference sequence). The CDR3 nucleotides read TGTGCCAGCAGTATAAGGGGGGGGTTGAACACTGAAGCTTTCTTT. Translated: CASSIRGGLNTEAFF.

Regarding this clonotype: With a much larger clone just one base away, this may be a read error. V gene TRBV18 combines with J gene TRBJ2-5, with TRBD2 matching over 11 bases. This CDR3 contains 16 residues. The germline V gene has CDR1 KGHSH and CDR2 LQKENI. CDR3 in amino acids: CVSSPPGLAAPETQYF. CDR3 sequence (DNA): TGTGTCAGCTCACCACCGGGACTAGCGGCCCCAGAGACCCAGTACTTC. Using reference TRBV18 and TRBJ2-5 for the parts outside the CDR3, the full variable domain is NAGVMQNPRHLVRRRGQEARLRCSPMKGHSHVYWYRQLPEEGLKFMVYLQKENIIDESGMPKERFSAEFPKEGPSILRIQQVVRGDSAAYFCVSSPPGLAAPETQYFGPGTRLLVL.

This clonotype was counted between two and nine times. This chain connects TRBV29-1 to TRBJ2-3; D remains unclear. Trimming pared 4 bases from V and 1 base from J, leaving 6 bases between. CDR3 length: 12 amino acids. Germline CDR1 SQVTM, CDR2 ANQGSEA. CDR3 DNA: TGCAGCGTTGCCAGCGGCACAGATACGCAGTATTTT. It yields the protein CSVASGTDTQYF.